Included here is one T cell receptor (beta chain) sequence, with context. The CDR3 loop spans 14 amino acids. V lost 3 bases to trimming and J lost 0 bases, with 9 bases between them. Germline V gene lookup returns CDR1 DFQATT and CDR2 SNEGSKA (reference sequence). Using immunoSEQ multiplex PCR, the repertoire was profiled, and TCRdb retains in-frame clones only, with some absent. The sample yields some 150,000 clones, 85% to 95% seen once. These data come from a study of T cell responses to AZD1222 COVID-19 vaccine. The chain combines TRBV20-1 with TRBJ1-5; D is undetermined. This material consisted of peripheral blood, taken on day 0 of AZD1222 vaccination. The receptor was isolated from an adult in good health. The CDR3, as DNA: TGCAGTGCTAGTTTCGCACCTAGCAATCAGCCCCAGCATTTT. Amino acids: CSASFAPSNQPQHF.